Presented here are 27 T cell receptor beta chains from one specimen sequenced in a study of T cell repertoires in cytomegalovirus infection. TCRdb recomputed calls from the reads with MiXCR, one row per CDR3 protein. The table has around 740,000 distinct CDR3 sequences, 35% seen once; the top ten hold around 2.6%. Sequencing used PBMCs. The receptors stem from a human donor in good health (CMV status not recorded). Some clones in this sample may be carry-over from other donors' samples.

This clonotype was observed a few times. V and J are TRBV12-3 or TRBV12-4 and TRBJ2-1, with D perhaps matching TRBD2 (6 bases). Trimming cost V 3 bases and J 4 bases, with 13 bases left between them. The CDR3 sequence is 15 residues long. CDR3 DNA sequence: TGTGCCAGCAGTTTGACCGGGGGACTTTACAATGAGCAGTTCTTC. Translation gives CASSLTGGLYNEQFF.

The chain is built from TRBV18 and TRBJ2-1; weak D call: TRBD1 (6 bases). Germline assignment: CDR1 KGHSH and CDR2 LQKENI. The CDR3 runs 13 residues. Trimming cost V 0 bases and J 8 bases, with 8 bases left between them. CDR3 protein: CASSPPEGDEQFF. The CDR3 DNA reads TGTGCCAGCTCACCACCCGAGGGGGATGAGCAGTTCTTC. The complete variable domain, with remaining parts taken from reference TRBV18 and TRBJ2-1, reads NAGVMQNPRHLVRRRGQEARLRCSPMKGHSHVYWYRQLPEEGLKFMVYLQKENIIDESGMPKERFSAEFPKEGPSILRIQQVVRGDSAAYFCASSPPEGDEQFFGPGTRLTVL.

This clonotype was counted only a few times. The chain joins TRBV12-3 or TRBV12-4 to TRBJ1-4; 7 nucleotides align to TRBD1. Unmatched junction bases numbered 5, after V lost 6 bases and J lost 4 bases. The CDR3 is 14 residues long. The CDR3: CASRRGPINEKLFF. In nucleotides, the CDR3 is TGTGCCAGCAGAAGGGGGCCTATTAATGAAAAACTGTTTTTT.

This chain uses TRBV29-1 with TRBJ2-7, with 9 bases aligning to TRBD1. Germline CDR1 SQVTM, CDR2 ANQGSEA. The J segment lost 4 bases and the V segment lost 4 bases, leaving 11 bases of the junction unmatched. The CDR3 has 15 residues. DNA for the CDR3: TGCAGCGTTGGACCTCCGGGACAGGGATCTTACGAGCAGTACTTC. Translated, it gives CSVGPPGQGSYEQYF.

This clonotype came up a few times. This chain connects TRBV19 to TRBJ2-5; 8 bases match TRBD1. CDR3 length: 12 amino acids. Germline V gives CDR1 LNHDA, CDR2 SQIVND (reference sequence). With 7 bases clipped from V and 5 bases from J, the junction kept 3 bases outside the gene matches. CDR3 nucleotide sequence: TGTGCCAGTATGTCAGGGGGCGAGACCCAGTACTTC. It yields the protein CASMSGGETQYF.

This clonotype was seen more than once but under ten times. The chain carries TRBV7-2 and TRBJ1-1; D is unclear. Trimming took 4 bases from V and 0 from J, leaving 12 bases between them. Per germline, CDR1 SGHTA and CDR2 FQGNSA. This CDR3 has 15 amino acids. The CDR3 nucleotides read TGTGCCAGCAGCTCGCGGTTATTTGTGAACACTGAAGCTTTCTTT. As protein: CASSSRLFVNTEAFF.

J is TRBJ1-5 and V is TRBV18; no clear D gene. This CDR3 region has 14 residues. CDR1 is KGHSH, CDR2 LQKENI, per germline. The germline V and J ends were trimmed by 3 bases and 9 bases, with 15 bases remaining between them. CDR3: CASSPTVESRPQHF. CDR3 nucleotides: TGTGCCAGCTCACCCACAGTGGAATCTCGGCCCCAGCATTTT.

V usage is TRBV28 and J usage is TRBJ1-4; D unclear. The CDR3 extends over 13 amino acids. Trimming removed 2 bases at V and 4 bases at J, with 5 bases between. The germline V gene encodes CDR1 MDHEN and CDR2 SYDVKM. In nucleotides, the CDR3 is TGTGCCAGCAGTTTACCTATTAATGAAAAACTGTTTTTT. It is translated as CASSLPINEKLFF.

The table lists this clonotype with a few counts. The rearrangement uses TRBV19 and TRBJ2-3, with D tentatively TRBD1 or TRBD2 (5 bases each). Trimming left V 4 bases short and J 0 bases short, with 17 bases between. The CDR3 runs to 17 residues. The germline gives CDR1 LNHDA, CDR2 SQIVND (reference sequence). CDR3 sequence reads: CASSTDPGRSSTDTQYF. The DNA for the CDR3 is TGTGCCAGTAGTACAGACCCGGGACGGAGCAGCACAGATACGCAGTATTTT.

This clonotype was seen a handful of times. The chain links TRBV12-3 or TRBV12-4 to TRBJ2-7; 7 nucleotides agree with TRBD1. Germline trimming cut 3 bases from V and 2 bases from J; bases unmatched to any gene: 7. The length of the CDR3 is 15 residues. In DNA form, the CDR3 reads TGTGCCAGCAGTTTCGGTTGGACAGGTACCTACGAGCAGTACTTC. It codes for CASSFGWTGTYEQYF.

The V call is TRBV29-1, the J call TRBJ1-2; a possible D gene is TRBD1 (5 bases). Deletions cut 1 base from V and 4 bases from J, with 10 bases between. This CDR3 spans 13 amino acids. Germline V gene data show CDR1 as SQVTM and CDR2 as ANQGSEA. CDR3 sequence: CSVEGGQFYGYTF. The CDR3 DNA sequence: TGCAGCGTTGAAGGGGGCCAGTTCTATGGCTACACCTTC. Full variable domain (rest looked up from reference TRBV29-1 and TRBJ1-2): SAVISQKPSRDICQRGTSLTIQCQVDSQVTMMFWYRQQPGQSLTLIATANQGSEATYESGFVIDKFPISRPNLTFSTLTVSNMSPEDSSIYLCSVEGGQFYGYTFGSGTRLTVV.

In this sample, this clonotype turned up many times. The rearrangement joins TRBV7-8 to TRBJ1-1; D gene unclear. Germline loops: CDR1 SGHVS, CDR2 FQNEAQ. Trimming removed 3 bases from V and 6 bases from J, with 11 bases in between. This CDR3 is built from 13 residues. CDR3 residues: CASSLKGNPEAFF. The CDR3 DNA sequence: TGTGCCAGCAGCTTGAAGGGAAACCCTGAAGCTTTCTTT.

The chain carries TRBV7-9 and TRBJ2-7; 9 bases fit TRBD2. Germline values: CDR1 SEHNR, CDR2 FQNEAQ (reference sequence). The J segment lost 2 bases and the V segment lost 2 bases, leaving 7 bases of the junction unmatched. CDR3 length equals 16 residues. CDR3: CASSLFIAGATYEQYF. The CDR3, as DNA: TGTGCCAGCAGCTTATTTATAGCGGGAGCTACCTACGAGCAGTACTTC. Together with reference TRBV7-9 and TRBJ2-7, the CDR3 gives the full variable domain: DTGVSQNPRHKITKRGQNVTFRCDPISEHNRLYWYRQTLGQGPEFLTYFQNEAQLEKSRLLSDRFSAERPKGSFSTLEIQRTEQGDSAMYLCASSLFIAGATYEQYFGPGTRLTVT.

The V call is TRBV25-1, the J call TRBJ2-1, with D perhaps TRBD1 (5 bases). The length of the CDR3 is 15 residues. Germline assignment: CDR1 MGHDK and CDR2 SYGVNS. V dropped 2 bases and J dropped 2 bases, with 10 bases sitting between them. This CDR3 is CASSEKRGTYNEQFF. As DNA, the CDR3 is TGTGCCAGCAGTGAAAAAAGGGGCACCTACAATGAGCAGTTCTTC.

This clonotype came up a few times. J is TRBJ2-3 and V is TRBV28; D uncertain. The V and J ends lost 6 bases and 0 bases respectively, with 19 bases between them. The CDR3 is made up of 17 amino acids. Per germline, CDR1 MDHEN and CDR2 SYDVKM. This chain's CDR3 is CASRTSSRRPSTDTQYF. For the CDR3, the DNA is TGTGCCAGCAGAACCTCCTCTAGAAGACCTAGCACAGATACGCAGTATTTT.

The CDR3 is CASSQDHIRDLYF. The CDR3 DNA reads as TGTGCCAGCAGCCAAGATCACATCCGGGACCTATATTTT. The rearrangement joins TRBV3-1 to TRBJ1-3; tentative D call: TRBD1 (5 bases). Between the trimmed V and J ends, which lost 0 bases and 14 bases, there was a span of 14 bases. From germline, CDR1 is LGHDT and CDR2 YNNKEL (reference sequence). The CDR3 length is 13 residues.

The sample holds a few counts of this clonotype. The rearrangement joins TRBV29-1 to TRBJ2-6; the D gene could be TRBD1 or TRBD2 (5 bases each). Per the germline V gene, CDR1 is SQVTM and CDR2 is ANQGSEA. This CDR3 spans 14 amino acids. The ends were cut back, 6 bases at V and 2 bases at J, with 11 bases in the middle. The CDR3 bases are TGCAGCGTGACTACAGGAACTGGGGCCAACGTCCTGACTTTC. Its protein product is CSVTTGTGANVLTF. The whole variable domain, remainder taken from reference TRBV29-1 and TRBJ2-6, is SAVISQKPSRDICQRGTSLTIQCQVDSQVTMMFWYRQQPGQSLTLIATANQGSEATYESGFVIDKFPISRPNLTFSTLTVSNMSPEDSSIYLCSVTTGTGANVLTFGAGSRLTVL.

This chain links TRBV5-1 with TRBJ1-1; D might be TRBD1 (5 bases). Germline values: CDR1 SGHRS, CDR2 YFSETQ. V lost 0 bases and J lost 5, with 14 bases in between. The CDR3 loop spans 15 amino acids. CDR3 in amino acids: CASSLEPAGLTEAFF. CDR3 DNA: TGCGCCAGCAGCTTGGAACCAGCAGGGTTAACTGAAGCTTTCTTT.

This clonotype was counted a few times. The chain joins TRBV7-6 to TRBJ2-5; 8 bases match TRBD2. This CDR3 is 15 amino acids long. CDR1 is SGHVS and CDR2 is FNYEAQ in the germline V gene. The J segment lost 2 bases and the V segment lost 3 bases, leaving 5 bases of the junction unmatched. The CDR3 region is CASSFGGAPQETQYF. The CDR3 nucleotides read TGTGCCAGCAGCTTCGGGGGGGCCCCGCAAGAGACCCAGTACTTC.

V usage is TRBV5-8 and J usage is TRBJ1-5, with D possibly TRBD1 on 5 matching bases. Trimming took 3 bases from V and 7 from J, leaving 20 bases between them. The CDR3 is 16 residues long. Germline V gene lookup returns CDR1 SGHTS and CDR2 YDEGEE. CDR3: CASSSMTVGPRQPQHF. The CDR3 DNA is TGTGCCAGCAGCTCGATGACAGTTGGCCCGAGACAGCCCCAGCATTTT.

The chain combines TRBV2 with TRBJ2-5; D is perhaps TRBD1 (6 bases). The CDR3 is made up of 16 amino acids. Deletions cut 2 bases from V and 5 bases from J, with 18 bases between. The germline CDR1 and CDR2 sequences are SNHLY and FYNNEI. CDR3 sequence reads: CASSEYPSSGAETQYF. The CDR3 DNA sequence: TGTGCCAGCAGTGAATACCCATCGTCAGGGGCGGAGACCCAGTACTTC.

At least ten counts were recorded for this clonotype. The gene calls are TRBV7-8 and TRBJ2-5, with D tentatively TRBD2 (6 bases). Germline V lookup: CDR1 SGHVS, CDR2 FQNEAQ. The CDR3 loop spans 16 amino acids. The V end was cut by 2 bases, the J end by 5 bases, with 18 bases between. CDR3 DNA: TGTGCCAGCAGCTTAAGGAGGGACCCGGGGAGGGAGACCCAGTACTTC. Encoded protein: CASSLRRDPGRETQYF.

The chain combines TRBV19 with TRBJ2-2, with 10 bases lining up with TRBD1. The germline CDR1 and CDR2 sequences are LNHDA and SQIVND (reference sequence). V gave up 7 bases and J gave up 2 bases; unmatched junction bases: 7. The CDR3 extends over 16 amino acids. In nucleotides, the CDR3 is TGTGCCAGTACGACAGGGGGCTCAACAAACACCGGGGAGCTGTTTTTT. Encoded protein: CASTTGGSTNTGELFF.

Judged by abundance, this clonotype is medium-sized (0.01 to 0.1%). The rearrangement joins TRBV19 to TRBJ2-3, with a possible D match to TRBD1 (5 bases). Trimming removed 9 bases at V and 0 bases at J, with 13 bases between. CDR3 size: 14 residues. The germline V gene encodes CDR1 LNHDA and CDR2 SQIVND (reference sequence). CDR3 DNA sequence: TGTGCCAGCAGCCCAGGGCCTAGCACAGATACGCAGTATTTT. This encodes CASSPGPSTDTQYF.

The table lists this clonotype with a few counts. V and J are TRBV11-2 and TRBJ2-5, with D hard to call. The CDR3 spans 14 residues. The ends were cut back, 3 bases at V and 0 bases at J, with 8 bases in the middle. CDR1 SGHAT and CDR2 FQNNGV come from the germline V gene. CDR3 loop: CASSFNADQETQYF. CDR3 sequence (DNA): TGTGCCAGCAGCTTTAATGCGGACCAAGAGACCCAGTACTTC.

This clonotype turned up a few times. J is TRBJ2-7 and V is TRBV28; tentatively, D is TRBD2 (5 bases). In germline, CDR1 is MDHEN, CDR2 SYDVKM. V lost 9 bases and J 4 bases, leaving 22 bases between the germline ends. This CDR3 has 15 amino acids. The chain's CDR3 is CARFVAGLSSYEQYF. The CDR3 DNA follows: TGTGCCAGATTTGTGGCAGGACTGTCTTCTTACGAGCAGTACTTC. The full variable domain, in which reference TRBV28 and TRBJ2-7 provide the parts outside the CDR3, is DVKVTQSSRYLVKRTGEKVFLECVQDMDHENMFWYRQDPGLGLRLIYFSYDVKMKEKGDIPEGYSVSREKKERFSLILESASTNQTSMYLCARFVAGLSSYEQYFGPGTRLTVT.

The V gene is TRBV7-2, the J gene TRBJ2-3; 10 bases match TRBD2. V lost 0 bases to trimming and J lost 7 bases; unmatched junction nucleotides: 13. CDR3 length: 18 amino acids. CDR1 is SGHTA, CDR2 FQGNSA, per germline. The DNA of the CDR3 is TGTGCCAGCAGCTTAGCTGCTAGCGGGAGAGAAGGAAGATATACGCAGTATTTT. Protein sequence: CASSLAASGREGRYTQYF.